This TCR beta chain was retrieved from a study of cytomegalovirus exposure and HLA in healthy donors. The junction had 5 bases not matched to a gene; V was cut back by 0 bases and J by 6 bases. The CDR3 has 16 residues. CDR1 and CDR2 (germline): SGHAT, FQNNGV. For this clone: Its antigen is unidentified.

PCR was performed using 60 Vbeta and 13 Jbeta primers. Libraries were prepared by immunoSEQ multiplex PCR; TCRdb keeps only in-frame clonotypes and omits some of them. The sample includes around 94,000 clones, roughly three quarters of them seen just once. Findings and caveats of the study: The number of N-insertions in an Asian-associated ancestry cluster was reportedly below the 666-donor mean in a later analysis. Cytomegalovirus-associated status was assigned to approximately 160 TCR beta chains.

The specimen sequenced was PBMCs. The rearrangement uses TRBV11-2 and TRBJ1-2; 12 nucleotides align to TRBD1. The sequence was obtained from a male donor in good health and CMV-seropositive. This CDR3 reads CASSLEGTGGGDGYTF. The CDR3 DNA is TGTGCCAGCAGCTTAGAAGGGACAGGGGGCGGCGATGGCTACACCTTC.